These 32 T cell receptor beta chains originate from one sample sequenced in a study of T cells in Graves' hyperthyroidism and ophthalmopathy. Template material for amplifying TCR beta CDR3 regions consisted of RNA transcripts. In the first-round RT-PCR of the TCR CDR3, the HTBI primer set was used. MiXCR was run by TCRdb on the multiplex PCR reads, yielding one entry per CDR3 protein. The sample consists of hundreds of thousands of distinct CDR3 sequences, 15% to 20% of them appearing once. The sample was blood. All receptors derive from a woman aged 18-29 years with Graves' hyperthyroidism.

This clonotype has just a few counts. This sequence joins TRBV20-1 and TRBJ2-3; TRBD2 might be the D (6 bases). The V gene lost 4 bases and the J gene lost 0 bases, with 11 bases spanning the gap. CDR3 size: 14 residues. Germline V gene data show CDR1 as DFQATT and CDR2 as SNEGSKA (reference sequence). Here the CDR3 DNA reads TGCAGTGCTACCTTGGCGGGAAGCACAGATACGCAGTATTTT. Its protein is CSATLAGSTDTQYF.

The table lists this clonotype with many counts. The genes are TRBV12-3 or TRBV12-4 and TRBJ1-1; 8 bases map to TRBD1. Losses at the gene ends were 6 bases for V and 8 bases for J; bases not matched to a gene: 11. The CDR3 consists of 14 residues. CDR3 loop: CASSYRQGQREAFF. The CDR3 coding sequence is TGTGCCAGCAGCTACCGACAGGGGCAAAGGGAAGCTTTCTTT.

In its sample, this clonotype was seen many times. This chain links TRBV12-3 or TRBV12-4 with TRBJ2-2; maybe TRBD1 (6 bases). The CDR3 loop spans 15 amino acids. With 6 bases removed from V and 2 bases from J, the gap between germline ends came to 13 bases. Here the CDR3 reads CASRGRTVNTGELFF. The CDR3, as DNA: TGTGCCAGCAGGGGAAGGACAGTAAACACCGGGGAGCTGTTTTTT.

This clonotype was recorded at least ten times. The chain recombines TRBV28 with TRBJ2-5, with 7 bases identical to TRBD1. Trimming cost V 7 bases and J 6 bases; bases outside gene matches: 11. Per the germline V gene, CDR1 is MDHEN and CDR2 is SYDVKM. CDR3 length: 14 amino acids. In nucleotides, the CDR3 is TGTGCCAGCACTAGAGAAGGGGGCGGAAAGACCCAGTACTTC. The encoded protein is CASTREGGGKTQYF. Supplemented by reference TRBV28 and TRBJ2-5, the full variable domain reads DVKVTQSSRYLVKRTGEKVFLECVQDMDHENMFWYRQDPGLGLRLIYFSYDVKMKEKGDIPEGYSVSREKKERFSLILESASTNQTSMYLCASTREGGGKTQYFGPGTRLLVL.

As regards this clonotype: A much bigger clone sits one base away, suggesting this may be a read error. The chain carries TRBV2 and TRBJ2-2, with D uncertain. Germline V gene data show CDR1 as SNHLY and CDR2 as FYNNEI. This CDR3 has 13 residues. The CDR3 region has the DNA TGTGTCCCCTATGGGGTGAACACCGGGGAGCTGTTTTTT. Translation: CVPYGVNTGELFF.

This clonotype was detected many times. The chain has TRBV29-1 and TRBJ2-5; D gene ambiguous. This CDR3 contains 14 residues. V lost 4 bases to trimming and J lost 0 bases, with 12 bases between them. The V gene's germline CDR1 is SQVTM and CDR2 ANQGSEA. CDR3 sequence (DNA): TGCAGCGTTGGTTTCTTCGAGTACCAAGAGACCCAGTACTTC. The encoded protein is CSVGFFEYQETQYF.

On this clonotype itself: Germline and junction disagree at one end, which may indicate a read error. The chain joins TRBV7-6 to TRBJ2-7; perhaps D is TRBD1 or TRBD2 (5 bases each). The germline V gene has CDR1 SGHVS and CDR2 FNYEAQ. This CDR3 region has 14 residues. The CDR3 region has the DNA TGTGCCTGCAGTTTGTTGGGACGGACCTACGAGCAGTACTTC. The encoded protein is CACSLLGRTYEQYF.

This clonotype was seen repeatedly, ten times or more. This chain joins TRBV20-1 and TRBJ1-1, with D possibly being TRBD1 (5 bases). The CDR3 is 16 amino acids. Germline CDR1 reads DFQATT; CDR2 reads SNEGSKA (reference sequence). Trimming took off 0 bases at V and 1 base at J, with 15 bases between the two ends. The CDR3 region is CSARDRRWGTNTEAFF. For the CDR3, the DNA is TGCAGTGCTAGAGATCGTCGCTGGGGGACGAACACTGAAGCTTTCTTT.

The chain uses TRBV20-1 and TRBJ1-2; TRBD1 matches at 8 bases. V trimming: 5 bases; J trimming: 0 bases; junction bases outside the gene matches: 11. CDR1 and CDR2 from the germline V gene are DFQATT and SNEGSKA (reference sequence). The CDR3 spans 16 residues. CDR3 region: CSAAGVDRATNYGYTF. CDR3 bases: TGCAGTGCTGCGGGGGTGGACAGGGCGACTAACTATGGCTACACCTTC.

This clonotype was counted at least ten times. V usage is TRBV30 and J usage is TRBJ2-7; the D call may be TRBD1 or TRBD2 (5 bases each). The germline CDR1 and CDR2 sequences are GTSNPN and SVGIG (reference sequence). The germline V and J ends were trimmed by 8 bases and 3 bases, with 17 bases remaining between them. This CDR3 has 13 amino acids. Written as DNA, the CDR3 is TGTGCCCTCACCGGGGCCCGTCACTACGAGCAGTACTTC. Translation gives CALTGARHYEQYF.

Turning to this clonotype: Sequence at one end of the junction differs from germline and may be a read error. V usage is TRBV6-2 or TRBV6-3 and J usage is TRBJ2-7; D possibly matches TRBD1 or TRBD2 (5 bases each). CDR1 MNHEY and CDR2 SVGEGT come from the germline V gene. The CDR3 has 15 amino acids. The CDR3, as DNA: TGTGCCACCAGTGATGCCGGGACGGGGCTCTACGAGCAGTACTTC. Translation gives CATSDAGTGLYEQYF.

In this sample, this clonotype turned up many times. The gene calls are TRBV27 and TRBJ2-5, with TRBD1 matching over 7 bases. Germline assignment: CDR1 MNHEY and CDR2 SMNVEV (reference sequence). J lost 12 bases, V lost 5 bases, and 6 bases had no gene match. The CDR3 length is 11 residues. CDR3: CASSRQGFEYF. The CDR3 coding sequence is TGTGCCAGCAGTCGACAGGGATTCGAGTACTTC.

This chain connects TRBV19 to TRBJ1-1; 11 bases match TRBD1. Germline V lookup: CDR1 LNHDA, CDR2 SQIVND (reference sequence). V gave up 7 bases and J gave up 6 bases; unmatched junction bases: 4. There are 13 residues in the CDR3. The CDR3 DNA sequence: TGTGCCAGTAAAGGACAGGGGGCTTCTGAAGCTTTCTTT. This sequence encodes CASKGQGASEAFF.

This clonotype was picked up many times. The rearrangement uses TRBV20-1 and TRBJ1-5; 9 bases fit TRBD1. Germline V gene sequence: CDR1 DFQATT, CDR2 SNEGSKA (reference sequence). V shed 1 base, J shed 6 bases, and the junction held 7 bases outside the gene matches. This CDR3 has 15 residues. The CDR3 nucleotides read TGCAGTGCTAGAGGTACAGGGGGCGCCGGTCAGCCCCAGCATTTT. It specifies CSARGTGGAGQPQHF.

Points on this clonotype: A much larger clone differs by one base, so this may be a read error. The CDR3 loop reads CAWRSLVDSYEQYF. The CDR3 DNA is TGTGCCTGGAGGTCACTAGTGGATTCCTACGAGCAGTACTTC. The chain combines TRBV30 with TRBJ2-7, with D perhaps matching TRBD2 (5 bases). The CDR3 runs to 14 residues. Per the germline V gene, CDR1 is GTSNPN and CDR2 is SVGIG (reference sequence). Trimming cost V 3 bases and J 1 base, with 13 bases left between them.

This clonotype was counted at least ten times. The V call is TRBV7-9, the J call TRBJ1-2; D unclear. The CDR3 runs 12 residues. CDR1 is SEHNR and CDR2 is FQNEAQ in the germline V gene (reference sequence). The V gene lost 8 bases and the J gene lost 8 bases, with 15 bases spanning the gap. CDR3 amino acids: CASGEGGEGYTF. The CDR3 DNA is TGTGCCAGCGGGGAGGGCGGGGAAGGCTACACCTTC.

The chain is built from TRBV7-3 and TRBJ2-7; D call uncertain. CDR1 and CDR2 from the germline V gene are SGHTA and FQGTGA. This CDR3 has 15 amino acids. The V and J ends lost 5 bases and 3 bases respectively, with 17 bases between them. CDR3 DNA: TGTGCCAGCAGCACCACCGGGTCCTCAATCTACGAGCAGTACTTC. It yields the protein CASSTTGSSIYEQYF.

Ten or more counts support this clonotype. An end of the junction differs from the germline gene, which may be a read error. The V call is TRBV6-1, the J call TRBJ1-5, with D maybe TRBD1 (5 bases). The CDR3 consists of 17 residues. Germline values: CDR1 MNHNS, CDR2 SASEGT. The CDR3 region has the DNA TGTGCCAGCAGCGAAGGGGCAGGGCGTTCCGATAATCAGCCCCAGCATTTT. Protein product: CASSEGAGRSDNQPQHF.

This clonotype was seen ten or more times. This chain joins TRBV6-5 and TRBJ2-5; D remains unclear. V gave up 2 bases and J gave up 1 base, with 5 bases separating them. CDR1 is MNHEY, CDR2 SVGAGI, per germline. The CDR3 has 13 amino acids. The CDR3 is CASSYQAQETQYF. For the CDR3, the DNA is TGTGCCAGCAGTTACCAGGCCCAAGAGACCCAGTACTTC.

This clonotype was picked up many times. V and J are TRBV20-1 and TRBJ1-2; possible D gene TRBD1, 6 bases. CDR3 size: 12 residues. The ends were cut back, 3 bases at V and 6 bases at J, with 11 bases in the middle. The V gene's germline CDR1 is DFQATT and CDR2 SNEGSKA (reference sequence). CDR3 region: CSARAQGNGYTF. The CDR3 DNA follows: TGCAGTGCTAGGGCACAGGGTAATGGCTACACCTTC.

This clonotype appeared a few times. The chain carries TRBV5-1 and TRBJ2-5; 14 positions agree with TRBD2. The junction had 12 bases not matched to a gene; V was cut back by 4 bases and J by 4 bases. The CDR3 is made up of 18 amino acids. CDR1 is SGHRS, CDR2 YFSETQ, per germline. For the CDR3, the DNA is TGCGCCAGCAGCGCTGGACTAGCGGGGGGCCTTACTCGAGAGACCCAGTACTTC. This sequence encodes CASSAGLAGGLTRETQYF.

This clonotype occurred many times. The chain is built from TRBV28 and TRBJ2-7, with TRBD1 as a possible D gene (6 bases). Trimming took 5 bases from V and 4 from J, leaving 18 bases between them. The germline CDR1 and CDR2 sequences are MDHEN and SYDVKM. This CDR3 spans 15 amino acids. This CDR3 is CASSEIHGQPYEQYF. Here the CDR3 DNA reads TGTGCCAGCAGTGAGATCCACGGACAGCCGTACGAGCAGTACTTC.

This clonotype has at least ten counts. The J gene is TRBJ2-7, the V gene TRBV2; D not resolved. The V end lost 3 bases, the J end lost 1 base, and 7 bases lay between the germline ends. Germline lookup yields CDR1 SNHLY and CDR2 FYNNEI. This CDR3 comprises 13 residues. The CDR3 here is CASSEWQSYEQYF. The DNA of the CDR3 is TGTGCCAGCAGTGAGTGGCAGTCCTACGAGCAGTACTTC.

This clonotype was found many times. The CDR3 protein is CAAEIGVLGRRLPNPGYEQYF. The CDR3 DNA reads TGTGCAGCAGAAATCGGTGTGTTGGGCAGGCGCCTACCGAACCCAGGCTACGAGCAGTACTTC. The V and J genes are TRBV21-1 and TRBJ2-7; the table's D gene call, TRBD1, was not cross checked with the DNA. TRBV21-1 is reported as a pseudogene. This CDR3 is built from 21 residues.

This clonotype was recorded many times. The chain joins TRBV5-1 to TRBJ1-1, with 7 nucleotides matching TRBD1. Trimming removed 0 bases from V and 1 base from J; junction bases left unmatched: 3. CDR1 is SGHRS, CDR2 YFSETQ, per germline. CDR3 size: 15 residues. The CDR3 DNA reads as TGCGCCAGCAGCTTGGGGGACAGACGGAACACTGAAGCTTTCTTT. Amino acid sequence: CASSLGDRRNTEAFF.

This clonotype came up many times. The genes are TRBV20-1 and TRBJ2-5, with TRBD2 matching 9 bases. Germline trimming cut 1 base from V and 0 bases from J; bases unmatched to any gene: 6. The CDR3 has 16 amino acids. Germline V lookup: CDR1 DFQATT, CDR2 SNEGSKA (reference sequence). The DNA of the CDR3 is TGCAGTGCTAGAGTACTAGCGGGCGTGTACCAAGAGACCCAGTACTTC. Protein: CSARVLAGVYQETQYF.

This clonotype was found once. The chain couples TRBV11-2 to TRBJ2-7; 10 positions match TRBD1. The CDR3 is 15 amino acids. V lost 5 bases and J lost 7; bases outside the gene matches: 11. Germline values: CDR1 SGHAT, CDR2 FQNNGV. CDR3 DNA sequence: TGTGCCAGCAGCCCAGGGACAGGGGTTCTCCGAGAGCAGTACTTC. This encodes CASSPGTGVLREQYF.

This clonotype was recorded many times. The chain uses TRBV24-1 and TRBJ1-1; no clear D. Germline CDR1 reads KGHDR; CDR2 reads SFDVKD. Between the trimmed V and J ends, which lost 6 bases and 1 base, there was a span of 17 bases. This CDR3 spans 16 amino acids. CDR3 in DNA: TGTGCCACCAGTTTGACGGGTATGCAGGAGAACACTGAAGCTTTCTTT. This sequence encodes CATSLTGMQENTEAFF.

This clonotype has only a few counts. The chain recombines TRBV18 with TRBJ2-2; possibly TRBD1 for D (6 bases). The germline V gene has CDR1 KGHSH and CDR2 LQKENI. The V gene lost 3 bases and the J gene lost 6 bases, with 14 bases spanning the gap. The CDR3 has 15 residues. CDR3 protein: CASSPKTGIAGELFF. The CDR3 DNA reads TGTGCCAGCTCACCGAAAACAGGGATAGCCGGGGAGCTGTTTTTT. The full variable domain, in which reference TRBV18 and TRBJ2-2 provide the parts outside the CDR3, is NAGVMQNPRHLVRRRGQEARLRCSPMKGHSHVYWYRQLPEEGLKFMVYLQKENIIDESGMPKERFSAEFPKEGPSILRIQQVVRGDSAAYFCASSPKTGIAGELFFGEGSRLTVL.

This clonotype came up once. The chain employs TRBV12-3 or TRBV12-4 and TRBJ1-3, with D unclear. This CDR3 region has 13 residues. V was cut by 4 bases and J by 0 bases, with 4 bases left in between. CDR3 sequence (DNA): TGTGCCAGCAGTTCTTTCTCTGGAAACACCATATATTTT. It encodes CASSSFSGNTIYF.

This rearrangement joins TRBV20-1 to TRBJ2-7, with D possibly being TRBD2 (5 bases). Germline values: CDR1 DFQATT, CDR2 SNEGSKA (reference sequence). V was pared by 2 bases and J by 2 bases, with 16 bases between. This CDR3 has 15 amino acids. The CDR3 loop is CSARSSSEGAYEQYF. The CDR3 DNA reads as TGCAGTGCTAGATCCTCCTCTGAGGGCGCCTACGAGCAGTACTTC.

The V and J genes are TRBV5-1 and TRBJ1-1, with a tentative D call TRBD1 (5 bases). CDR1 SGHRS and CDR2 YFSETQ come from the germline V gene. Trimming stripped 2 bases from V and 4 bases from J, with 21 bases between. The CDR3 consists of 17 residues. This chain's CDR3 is CASSFSGSGTLPTEAFF. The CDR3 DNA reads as TGCGCCAGCAGCTTTTCAGGCTCAGGGACCCTCCCCACTGAAGCTTTCTTT.